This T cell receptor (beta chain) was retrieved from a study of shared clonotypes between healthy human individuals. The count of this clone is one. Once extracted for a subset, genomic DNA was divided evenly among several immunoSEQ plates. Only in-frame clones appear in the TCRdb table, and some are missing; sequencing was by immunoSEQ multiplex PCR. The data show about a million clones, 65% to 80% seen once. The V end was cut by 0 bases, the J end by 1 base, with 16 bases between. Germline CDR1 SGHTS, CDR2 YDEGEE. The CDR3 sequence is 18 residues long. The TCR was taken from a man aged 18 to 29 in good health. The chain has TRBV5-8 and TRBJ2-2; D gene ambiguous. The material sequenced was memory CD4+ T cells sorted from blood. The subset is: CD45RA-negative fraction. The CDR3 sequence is CASSLAKGRLMNTGELFF. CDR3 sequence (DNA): TGTGCCAGCAGCTTGGCCAAAGGCAGGCTTATGAACACCGGGGAGCTGTTTTTT.